This entry features one T cell receptor (beta chain) sequence. Germline V lookup: CDR1 SEHNR, CDR2 FQNEAQ (reference sequence). This CDR3 contains 15 residues. The V and J ends lost 2 bases and 1 base, in that order; junction bases with no gene match: 3. Repertoires were generated with immunoSEQ multiplex PCR, while TCRdb's copy carries only in-frame clones and drops some. The profile shows some 48,000 clones, 85% to 95% of them singletons. The data were taken from a study of T cell changes during pregnancy in multiple sclerosis. The starting material was CD8+ T cells from peripheral blood mononuclear cells, obtained in the first trimester of pregnancy. This rearrangement joins TRBV7-9 to TRBJ2-5; 8 positions agree with TRBD1. The TCR comes from a female donor with multiple sclerosis, enrolled in a pregnancy study. DNA of the CDR3: TGTGCCAGCAGCTTATTTCAGGGGGCCCAAGAGACCCAGTACTTC. Translating it yields CASSLFQGAQETQYF.